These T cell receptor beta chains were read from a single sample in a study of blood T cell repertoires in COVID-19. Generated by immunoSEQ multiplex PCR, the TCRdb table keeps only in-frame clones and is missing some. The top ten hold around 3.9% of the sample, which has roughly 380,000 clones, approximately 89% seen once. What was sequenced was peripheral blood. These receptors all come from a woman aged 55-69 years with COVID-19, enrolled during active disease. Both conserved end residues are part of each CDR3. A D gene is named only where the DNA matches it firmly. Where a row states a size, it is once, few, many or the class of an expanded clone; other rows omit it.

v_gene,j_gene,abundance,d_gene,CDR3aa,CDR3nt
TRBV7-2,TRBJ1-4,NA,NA,CASSLSGTSNEKLFF,TGTGCCAGCAGCCTTTCCGGGACAAGTAATGAAAAACTGTTTTTT
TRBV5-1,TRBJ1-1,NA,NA,CASSLVASGVLGTEAFF,TGCGCCAGCAGCTTGGTTGCGTCAGGGGTTTTGGGAACTGAAGCTTTCTTT
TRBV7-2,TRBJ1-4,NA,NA,CASTPQTGRSEKLFF,TGTGCCAGCACCCCCCAGACGGGTCGAAGTGAAAAACTGTTTTTT
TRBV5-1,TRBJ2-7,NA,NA,CASSSAGDSYEQYF,TGCGCCAGCAGCTCCGCCGGGGATTCCTACGAGCAGTACTTC
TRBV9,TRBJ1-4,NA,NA,CASSDKATNEKLFF,TGTGCCAGCAGCGACAAAGCAACTAATGAAAAACTGTTTTTT
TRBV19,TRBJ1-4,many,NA,CASSTRKSNNEKLFF,TGTGCCAGTAGTACGCGCAAGTCAAATAATGAAAAACTGTTTTTT
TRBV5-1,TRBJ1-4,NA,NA,CASSLAKPNEKLFF,TGCGCCAGCAGCTTGGCCAAGCCGAATGAAAAACTGTTTTTT
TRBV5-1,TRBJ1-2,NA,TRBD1,CASSLQGASSNYGYTF,TGCGCCAGCAGCTTACAGGGGGCCTCATCTAACTATGGCTACACCTTC
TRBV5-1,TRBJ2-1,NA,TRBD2,CASSLGWTGGPSNEQFF,TGCGCCAGCAGCTTGGGGTGGACGGGGGGTCCGTCCAATGAGCAGTTCTTC
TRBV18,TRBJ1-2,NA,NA,CASSPRSENYGYTF,TGTGCCAGCTCACCACGGAGTGAAAACTATGGCTACACCTTC
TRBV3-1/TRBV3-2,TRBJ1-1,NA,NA,CASSQSYEAFF,TGTGCCAGCAGCCAAAGCTATGAAGCTTTCTTT
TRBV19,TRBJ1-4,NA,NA,CASSLTATNEKLFF,TGTGCCAGTAGTCTGACAGCAACTAATGAAAAACTGTTTTTT
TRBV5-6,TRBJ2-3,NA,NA,CASSKDRTDTQYF,TGTGCCAGCAGCAAGGACAGAACAGATACGCAGTATTTT
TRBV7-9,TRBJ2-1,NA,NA,CASSLGERASSYNEQFF,TGTGCCAGCAGCTTAGGTGAGCGGGCGAGCTCCTACAATGAGCAGTTCTTC
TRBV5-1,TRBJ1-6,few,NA,CASSLEFGVSPLHF,TGCGCCAGCAGCTTGGAGTTCGGGGTTTCACCCCTCCACTTT
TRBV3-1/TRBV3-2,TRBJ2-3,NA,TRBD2,CASSRHSTGRTSPSYTQYF,TGTGCCAGCAGTCGGCACTCGACGGGACGGACTAGCCCGTCATATACGCAGTATTTT
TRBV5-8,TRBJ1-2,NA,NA,CASSWASASLGYGYTF,TGTGCCAGCAGCTGGGCCTCGGCGTCTCTGGGCTATGGCTACACCTTC
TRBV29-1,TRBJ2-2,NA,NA,CSVEAGDTGELFF,TGCAGCGTTGAGGCAGGGGATACCGGGGAGCTGTTTTTT
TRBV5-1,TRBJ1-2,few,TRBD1,CASSPNARQGGLGGYTF,TGCGCCAGCAGCCCAAACGCCCGACAGGGGGGATTGGGGGGCTACACCTTC
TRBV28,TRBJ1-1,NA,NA,CASSFRGRLNTEAFF,TGTGCCAGCAGTTTCAGGGGCAGGCTGAACACTGAAGCTTTCTTT
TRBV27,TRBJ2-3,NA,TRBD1,CASSFGTGVAGDTQYF,TGTGCCAGCAGTTTTGGGACAGGGGTTGCGGGAGATACGCAGTATTTT
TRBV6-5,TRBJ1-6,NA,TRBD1,CASRADRGDNSPLHF,TGTGCCAGCAGGGCCGACAGGGGAGACAATTCACCCCTCCACTTT
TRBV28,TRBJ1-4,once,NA,CASSLGSGGATNEKLFF,TGTGCCAGCAGTTTGGGTTCGGGGGGAGCAACTAATGAAAAACTGTTTTTT
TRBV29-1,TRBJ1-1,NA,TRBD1,CSVQDRAGTEAFF,TGCAGCGTCCAGGACAGGGCGGGCACTGAAGCTTTCTTT
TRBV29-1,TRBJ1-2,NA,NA,CSVDRQAGYGYTF,TGCAGCGTCGACCGACAGGCTGGCTATGGCTACACCTTC
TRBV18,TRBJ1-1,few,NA,CASSPRQAVNTEAFF,TGTGCCAGCTCACCACGACAAGCCGTGAACACTGAAGCTTTCTTT
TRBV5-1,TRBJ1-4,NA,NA,CASSYDGGTNEKLFF,TGCGCCAGCAGCTATGACGGGGGAACTAATGAAAAACTGTTTTTT
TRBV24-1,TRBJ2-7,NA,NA,CATKRTGRKYEQYF,TGTGCCACCAAGCGAACAGGGCGTAAGTACGAGCAGTACTTC
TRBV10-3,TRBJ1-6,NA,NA,CAISESGGSPLHF,TGTGCCATCAGTGAGTCGGGGGGATCACCCCTCCACTTT